These 22 T cell receptor beta chains originate from one sample sequenced in a study of shared clonotypes between healthy human individuals. TCRdb's copy holds only in-frame clones and misses some; the assay was immunoSEQ multiplex PCR. This table has fewer than 2.5 million clones, approximately 93% appearing once. The sequencing input was naive CD4+ T cells from PBMCs. Indicated subset: CD45RA+ positively selected. The receptor source for this set is a man between 18 and 35 years old in good health. Some clones in this sample may be carry-over from other donors' samples.

This clone was seen just once. This chain joins TRBV5-4 and TRBJ2-7; D unclear. This CDR3 has 14 residues. Germline values: CDR1 SGHNT, CDR2 YYREEE (reference sequence). Trimming cost V 0 bases and J 3 bases, with 10 bases left between them. The CDR3 sequence is CASSLGRNYYEQYF. The CDR3 DNA is TGTGCCAGCAGCTTGGGACGGAACTACTACGAGCAGTACTTC.

The genes are TRBV18 and TRBJ2-7; TRBD2 matches at 11 bases. Germline values: CDR1 KGHSH, CDR2 LQKENI. V shed 8 bases, J shed 1 base, and the junction held 7 bases outside the gene matches. The CDR3 is 15 amino acids. The DNA of the CDR3 is TGTGCCAGCCGGAATAGCGGGAGGGCTTCCTACGAGCAGTACTTC. It yields the protein CASRNSGRASYEQYF.

The CDR3 is CASSLGGRDEQFF. CDR3 coding DNA: TGTGCCAGCAGCCTTGGGGGGCGCGATGAGCAGTTCTTC. This chain uses TRBV14 with TRBJ2-1, with D perhaps TRBD1 or TRBD2 (6 bases each). CDR3 size: 13 residues. The germline gives CDR1 SGHDN, CDR2 FVKESK. V was trimmed by 4 bases and J by 8 bases, leaving 12 bases between them. Full variable domain (outside the CDR3, taken from reference TRBV14 and TRBJ2-1): EAGVTQFPSHSVIEKGQTVTLRCDPISGHDNLYWYRRVMGKEIKFLLHFVKESKQDESGMPNNRFLAERTGGTYSTLKVQPAELEDSGVYFCASSLGGRDEQFFGPGTRLTVL.

This chain links TRBV9 with TRBJ2-1; D perhaps matches TRBD2 (5 bases). Looked up from germline, CDR1 is SGDLS and CDR2 is YYNGEE. This CDR3 comprises 15 residues. Trimming cost V 4 bases and J 3 bases, with 14 bases left between them. The CDR3, as DNA: TGTGCCAGCAGCCCGAGGGTCCCGGGCTACAATGAGCAGTTCTTC. Translating gives CASSPRVPGYNEQFF.

CDR3 loop: CASRQGFGTEAFF. In DNA form, the CDR3 reads TGTGCCAGCAGGCAGGGGTTCGGGACTGAAGCTTTCTTT. The gene calls are TRBV14 and TRBJ1-1; a possible D gene is TRBD1 (6 bases). CDR3 length equals 13 residues. Trimming pared 6 bases from V and 5 bases from J, leaving 13 bases between. Germline loops: CDR1 SGHDN, CDR2 FVKESK.

The V and J genes are TRBV4-3 and TRBJ2-3; D might be TRBD1 (6 bases). The CDR3 runs to 14 residues. Germline V gene sequence: CDR1 LGHNA, CDR2 YSLEER. V lost 5 bases and J 1 base, leaving 10 bases between the germline ends. The CDR3 DNA is TGCGCCAGCAGCAAGAGGACAGGCACAGATACGCAGTATTTT. Translated, it gives CASSKRTGTDTQYF.

The chain uses TRBV4-1 and TRBJ1-2; TRBD1 might be the D (5 bases). Germline values: CDR1 MGHRA, CDR2 YSYEKL. This CDR3 is built from 15 residues. Between the trimmed V and J ends, which lost 1 base and 7 bases, there was a span of 16 bases. The CDR3 nucleotides are TGCGCCAGCAGCCAAGGGGGTGGGGGTATCAGTGGCTACACCTTC. Protein product: CASSQGGGGISGYTF.

This chain joins TRBV5-5 and TRBJ1-1; D not resolved. From germline, CDR1 is SGHKS and CDR2 YYEKEE (reference sequence). Trimming removed 0 bases from V and 1 base from J, with 7 bases in between. The CDR3 is 14 amino acids. This CDR3 is CASSLARRNTEAFF. As DNA, the CDR3 is TGTGCCAGCAGCTTGGCTCGCAGGAACACTGAAGCTTTCTTT.

The V call is TRBV6-1, the J call TRBJ1-5; the D is unclear. Trimming removed 1 base at V and 3 bases at J, with 13 bases between. CDR1 and CDR2 (germline): MNHNS, SASEGT. The CDR3 length is 16 residues. The CDR3 nucleotides are TGTGCCAGCAGTGAAGAGAGAGGTGGAACCAATCAGCCCCAGCATTTT. Residues: CASSEERGGTNQPQHF.

The chain employs TRBV18 and TRBJ2-3; possible D gene TRBD2, 5 bases. The CDR3 has 16 residues. Germline V CDR1 and CDR2: KGHSH, LQKENI. Trimming left V 1 base short and J 2 bases short, with 13 bases between. The chain's CDR3 is CASSPLRSGLTDTQYF. Here the CDR3 DNA reads TGTGCCAGCTCACCACTACGGAGCGGCCTCACAGATACGCAGTATTTT. The variable domain in full, with the rest retrieved from reference TRBV18 and TRBJ2-3, is NAGVMQNPRHLVRRRGQEARLRCSPMKGHSHVYWYRQLPEEGLKFMVYLQKENIIDESGMPKERFSAEFPKEGPSILRIQQVVRGDSAAYFCASSPLRSGLTDTQYFGPGTRLTVL.

The chain uses TRBV7-2 and TRBJ2-3, with 10 bases lining up with TRBD2. This CDR3 has 16 residues. Germline CDR1 SGHTA, CDR2 FQGNSA. Trimming at V came to 1 base and at J to 5 bases, leaving 6 bases not matched to a gene. CDR3 sequence: CASSLVASGRGDTQYF. CDR3 nucleotides: TGTGCCAGCAGCTTAGTTGCGAGCGGGAGGGGAGATACGCAGTATTTT.

The chain carries TRBV7-9 and TRBJ1-4, with D tentatively TRBD1 (5 bases). V lost 5 bases and J 5 bases, leaving 9 bases between the germline ends. This CDR3 has 13 residues. Per the germline V gene, CDR1 is SEHNR and CDR2 is FQNEAQ (reference sequence). The CDR3 DNA reads TGTGCCAGCAGCCGGGGACGGAATGAAAAACTGTTTTTT. Its translation: CASSRGRNEKLFF.

The genes are TRBV2 and TRBJ2-5, with D unclear. The better agreement between TRBJ2-7 and the DNA end casts doubt on the J call. The CDR3 is 9 amino acids. Germline CDR1 is SNHLY and CDR2 is FYNNEI. The DNA for the CDR3 is TGTGCCAGCACGCTCGAGCAGTACTTC. It codes for CASTLEQYF.

This chain uses TRBV2 with TRBJ2-5, with D unclear. The CDR3 has 10 amino acids. Trimming removed 7 bases at V and 2 bases at J, with 2 bases between. Germline V gene lookup returns CDR1 SNHLY and CDR2 FYNNEI. CDR3 residues: CASKQETQYF. DNA of the CDR3: TGTGCCAGCAAACAAGAGACCCAGTACTTC. The whole variable domain, filled in from reference TRBV2 and TRBJ2-5, reads EPEVTQTPSHQVTQMGQEVILRCVPISNHLYFYWYRQILGQKVEFLVSFYNNEISEKSEIFDDQFSVERPDGSNFTLKIRSTKLEDSAMYFCASKQETQYFGPGTRLLVL.

With respect to this clone: At the DNA level, this CDR3 is encoded by other sequences in the same sample as well. The CDR3, as DNA: TGCGCCAGCAGCCCAAACACCGGGGAGCTGTTTTTT. This sequence encodes CASSPNTGELFF. The chain employs TRBV5-1 and TRBJ2-2; no reliable D call. Trimming pared 4 bases from V and 2 bases from J, leaving 3 bases between. CDR3 length: 12 amino acids. The germline V gene has CDR1 SGHRS and CDR2 YFSETQ.

The rearrangement uses TRBV28 and TRBJ2-7, with 9 positions matching TRBD1. V was clipped by 6 bases and J by 1 base; unmatched bases: 7. Germline V CDR1 and CDR2: MDHEN, SYDVKM. The CDR3 is made up of 15 amino acids. The CDR3 DNA follows: TGTGCCAGCAGCTCCACAGGGGGCAAGTCCTACGAGCAGTACTTC. It is translated as CASSSTGGKSYEQYF.

Here the CDR3 reads CASSRGRGPTGEAFF. CDR3 nucleotides: TGTGCCAGCAGCCGCGGGCGTGGGCCCACCGGGGAAGCTTTCTTT. The chain uses TRBV5-6 and TRBJ1-1; D is undetermined. The V gene lost 4 bases and the J gene lost 8 bases, with 21 bases spanning the gap. Germline-derived CDR1 and CDR2 are SGHDT and YYEEEE. The CDR3 sequence is 15 residues long.

This clone was seen once. This chain connects TRBV5-4 to TRBJ1-4; the match to TRBD1 covers 8 bases. V was pared by 0 bases and J by 5 bases, with 12 bases of the junction left unmatched. This CDR3 has 18 amino acids. CDR1 is SGHNT and CDR2 is YYREEE in the germline V gene (reference sequence). In DNA, the CDR3 is TGTGCCAGCAGCTTGGGGCGAGTAGGGACAGGCGAAAATGAAAAACTGTTTTTT. It specifies CASSLGRVGTGENEKLFF.

The rearrangement uses TRBV6-6 and TRBJ1-2; TRBD1 aligns across 8 bases. The J segment lost 7 bases and the V segment lost 2 bases, leaving 9 bases of the junction unmatched. The germline gives CDR1 MNHNY, CDR2 SVGAGI (reference sequence). This CDR3 comprises 15 residues. CDR3 DNA: TGTGCCAGCAGTTACGGAGTACAGGGGGTCCTTGGCTACACCTTC. The encoded protein is CASSYGVQGVLGYTF.

In nucleotides, the CDR3 is TGTGCCAGCAGTTCCTGGACTGTTAGCAATCAGCCCCAGCATTTT. This gives the protein CASSSWTVSNQPQHF. This rearrangement joins TRBV28 to TRBJ1-5; D gene ambiguous. Germline V gene lookup returns CDR1 MDHEN and CDR2 SYDVKM. With 4 bases removed from V and 0 bases from J, the gap between germline ends came to 10 bases. The CDR3 totals 15 residues.

The chain couples TRBV28 to TRBJ1-2; 7 bases fit TRBD1. V dropped 6 bases and J dropped 1; count of bases not matched to a gene: 5. The V gene's germline CDR1 is MDHEN and CDR2 SYDVKM. This CDR3 contains 14 residues. The CDR3 DNA is TGTGCCAGCAGCGTAACAGGGGATAACTATGGCTACACCTTC. Its translation: CASSVTGDNYGYTF.

The chain carries TRBV28 and TRBJ2-7, with TRBD1 matching 7 bases. With V trimmed by 8 bases and J by 0 bases, 4 bases remained unmatched. This CDR3 has 13 residues. Germline V gives CDR1 MDHEN, CDR2 SYDVKM. CDR3 in DNA: TGTGCCAGCGGGAGACAGGGCTCCTACGAGCAGTACTTC. It specifies CASGRQGSYEQYF.